The clone carrying this T cell receptor beta chain has at least ten counts. The source of the sample is a study of prognosis after radiotherapy for stage I lung cancer. Study context: It was SBRT that served as radiotherapy, in 3 to 5 fractions with a biologically effective dose of at least 100 Gy.

The TCR beta CDR3 region was amplified from genomic DNA, with two rounds of multiplex PCR being used for the amplification. The first PCR round targeted every TRBV and TRBJ gene with specific primers. TCRdb passed the multiplex PCR reads through MiXCR, listing each CDR3 protein once. The sample carries some 56,000 distinct CDR3 sequences, 26% recorded once. CDR3 length: 11 residues. Per germline, CDR1 LNHNV and CDR2 YYDKDF (reference sequence). V lost 4 bases and J 5 bases, leaving 6 bases between the germline ends. The chain employs TRBV15 and TRBJ2-7, with D unresolved. The sample in question was PBMCs, obtained before or after stereotactic body radiation therapy (not recorded which). The clonotype originates from a donor over 45 with non-small cell lung cancer. DNA for the CDR3: TGTGCCACCAGCAAGCTCCACGAGCAGTACTTC. This gives the protein CATSKLHEQYF.